This T cell receptor beta chain was identified in a study of T cell responses to AZD1222 COVID-19 vaccine. The CDR3 is 17 residues long. V dropped 8 bases and J dropped 0 bases, with 19 bases sitting between them. Germline lookup yields CDR1 LGHDT and CDR2 YNNKEL (reference sequence). As regards this clone: The antigen remains unidentified.

Points from the study as a whole: Nearly half of the spike-specific TCRs reportedly recognize variant regions that carry no mutations. Repertoire sampling was restricted to post-peak T cell response timepoints. Donors skewed white British and female; clonal diversity was possibly underestimated.

Profiling relied on immunoSEQ multiplex PCR, and the TCRdb table lists in-frame clones only, not all of them. The table records 95,000 to 110,000 clones, approximately 88% of them present only once. Sequences were derived from peripheral blood, sampled on day 0 of AZD1222 vaccination. V is TRBV3-1 (or the pseudogene TRBV3-2) and J is TRBJ2-2; D is perhaps TRBD1 (5 bases). The origin of this receptor is an adult in good health. CDR3: CASPEIVDKTNTGELFF. Here the CDR3 DNA reads TGTGCCAGCCCCGAGATAGTGGACAAAACGAACACCGGGGAGCTGTTTTTT.